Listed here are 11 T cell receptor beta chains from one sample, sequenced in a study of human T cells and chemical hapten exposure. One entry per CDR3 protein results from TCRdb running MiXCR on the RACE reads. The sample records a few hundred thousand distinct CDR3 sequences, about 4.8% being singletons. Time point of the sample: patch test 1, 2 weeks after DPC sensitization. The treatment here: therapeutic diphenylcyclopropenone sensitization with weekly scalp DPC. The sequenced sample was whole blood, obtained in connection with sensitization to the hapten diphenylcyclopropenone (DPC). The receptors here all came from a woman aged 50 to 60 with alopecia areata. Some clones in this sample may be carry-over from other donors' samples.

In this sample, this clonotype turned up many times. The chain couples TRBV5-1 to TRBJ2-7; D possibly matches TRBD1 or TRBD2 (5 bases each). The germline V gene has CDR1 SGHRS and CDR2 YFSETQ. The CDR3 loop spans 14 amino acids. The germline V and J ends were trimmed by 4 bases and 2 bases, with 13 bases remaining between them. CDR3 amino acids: CASSPAGTAYEQYF. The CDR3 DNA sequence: TGCGCCAGCAGCCCGGCCGGGACGGCCTACGAGCAGTACTTC. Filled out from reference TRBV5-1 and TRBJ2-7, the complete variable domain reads KAGVTQTPRYLIKTRGQQVTLSCSPISGHRSVSWYQQTPGQGLQFLFEYFSETQRNKGNFPGRFSGRQFSNSRSEMNVSTLELGDSALYLCASSPAGTAYEQYFGPGTRLTVT.

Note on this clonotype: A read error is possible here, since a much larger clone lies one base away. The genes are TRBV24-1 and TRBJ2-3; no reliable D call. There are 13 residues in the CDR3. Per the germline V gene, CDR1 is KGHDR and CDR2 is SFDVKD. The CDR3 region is CATRDWGTDTQYF. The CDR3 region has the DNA TGTGCCACCAGAGATTGGGGCACAGATACGCAGTATTTT.

The CDR3 loop reads CASSLAGQGAYEQYF. The CDR3 coding sequence is TGTGCCAGCAGCTTGGCCGGACAGGGGGCCTACGAGCAGTACTTC. The genes are TRBV5-4 and TRBJ2-7; 10 bases fit TRBD1. V was clipped by 0 bases and J by 2 bases; unmatched bases: 2. Looked up from germline, CDR1 is SGHNT and CDR2 is YYREEE (reference sequence). The CDR3 loop spans 15 amino acids.

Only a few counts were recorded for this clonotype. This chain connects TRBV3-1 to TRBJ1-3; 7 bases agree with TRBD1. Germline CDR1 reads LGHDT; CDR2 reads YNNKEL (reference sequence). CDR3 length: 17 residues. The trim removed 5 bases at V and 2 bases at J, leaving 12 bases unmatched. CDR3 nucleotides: TGTGCCAGCAGCTCCGGGACAGTCCAAATCGCTGGAAACACCATATATTTT. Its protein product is CASSSGTVQIAGNTIYF.

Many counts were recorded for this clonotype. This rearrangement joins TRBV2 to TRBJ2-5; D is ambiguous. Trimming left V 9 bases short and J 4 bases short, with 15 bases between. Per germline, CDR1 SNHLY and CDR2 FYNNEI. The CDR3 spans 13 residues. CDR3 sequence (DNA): TGTGCCAGTACCTGGACCCTTCGAGAGACCCAGTACTTC. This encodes CASTWTLRETQYF.

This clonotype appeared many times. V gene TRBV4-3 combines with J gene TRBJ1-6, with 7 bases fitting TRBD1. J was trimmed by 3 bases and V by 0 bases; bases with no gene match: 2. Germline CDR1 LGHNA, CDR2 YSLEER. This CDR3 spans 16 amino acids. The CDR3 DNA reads TGCGCCAGCAGCCAAGACGACAGGGACTATAATTCACCCCTCCACTTT. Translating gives CASSQDDRDYNSPLHF.

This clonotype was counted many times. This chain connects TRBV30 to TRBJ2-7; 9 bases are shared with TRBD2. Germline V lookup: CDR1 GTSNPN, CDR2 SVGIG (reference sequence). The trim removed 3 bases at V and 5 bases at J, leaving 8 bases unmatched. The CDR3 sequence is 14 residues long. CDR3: CAWSAGTSHNEQYF. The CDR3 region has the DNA TGTGCCTGGAGCGCTGGGACTAGCCACAACGAGCAGTACTTC.

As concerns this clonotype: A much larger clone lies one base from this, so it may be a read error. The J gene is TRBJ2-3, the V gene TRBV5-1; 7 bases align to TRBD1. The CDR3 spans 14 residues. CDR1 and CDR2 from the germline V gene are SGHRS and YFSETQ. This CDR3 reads CASSSGQPTDSQYF. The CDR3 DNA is TGCGCCAGCAGCTCGGGACAGCCCACAGATTCGCAGTATTTT.

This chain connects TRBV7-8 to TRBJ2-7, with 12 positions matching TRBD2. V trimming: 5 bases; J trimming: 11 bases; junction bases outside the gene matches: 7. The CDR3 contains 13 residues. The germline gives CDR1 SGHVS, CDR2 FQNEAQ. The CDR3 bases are TGTGCCAGCAGCCTAAGGACTAGCGGGAACAAGTACTTC. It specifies CASSLRTSGNKYF.

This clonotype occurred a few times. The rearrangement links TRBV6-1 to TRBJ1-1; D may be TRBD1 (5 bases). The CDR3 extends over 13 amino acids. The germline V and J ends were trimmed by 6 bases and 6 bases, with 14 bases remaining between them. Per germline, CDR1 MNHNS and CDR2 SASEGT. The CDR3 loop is CASSPSGAPEAFF. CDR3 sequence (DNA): TGTGCCAGCAGCCCCTCCGGGGCCCCTGAAGCTTTCTTT.

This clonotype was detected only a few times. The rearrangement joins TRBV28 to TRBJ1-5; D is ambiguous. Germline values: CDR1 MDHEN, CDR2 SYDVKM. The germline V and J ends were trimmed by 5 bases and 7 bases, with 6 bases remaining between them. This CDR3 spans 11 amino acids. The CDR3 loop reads CASSIGQPQHF. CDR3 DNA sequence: TGTGCCAGCAGTATTGGGCAGCCCCAGCATTTT. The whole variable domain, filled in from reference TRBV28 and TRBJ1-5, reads DVKVTQSSRYLVKRTGEKVFLECVQDMDHENMFWYRQDPGLGLRLIYFSYDVKMKEKGDIPEGYSVSREKKERFSLILESASTNQTSMYLCASSIGQPQHFGDGTRLSIL.